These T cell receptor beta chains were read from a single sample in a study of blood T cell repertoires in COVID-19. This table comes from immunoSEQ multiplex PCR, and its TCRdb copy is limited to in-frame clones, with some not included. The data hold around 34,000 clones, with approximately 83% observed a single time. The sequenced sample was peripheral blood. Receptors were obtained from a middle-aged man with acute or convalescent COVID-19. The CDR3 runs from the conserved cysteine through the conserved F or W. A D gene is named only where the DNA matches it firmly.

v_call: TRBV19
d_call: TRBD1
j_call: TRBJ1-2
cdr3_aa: CASIIRGLLDGYTF
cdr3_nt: TGTGCCAGTATCATCAGGGGGCTGTTGGATGGCTACACCTTC

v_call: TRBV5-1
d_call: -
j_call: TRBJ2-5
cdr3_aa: CASGRRVQETQYF
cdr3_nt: TGCGCCAGCGGTCGACGGGTCCAAGAGACCCAGTACTTC

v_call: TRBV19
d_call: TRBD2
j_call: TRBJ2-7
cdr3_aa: CASKRLAGEGEQYF
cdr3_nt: TGTGCCAGTAAGAGACTAGCGGGAGAGGGCGAGCAGTACTTC

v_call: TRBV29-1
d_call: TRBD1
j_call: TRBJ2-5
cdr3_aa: CSVEDRGQETQYF
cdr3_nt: TGCAGCGTTGAGGACAGGGGGCAAGAGACCCAGTACTTC

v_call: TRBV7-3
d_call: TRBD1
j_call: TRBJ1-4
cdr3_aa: CASSLTGGNQEKLFF
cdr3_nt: TGTGCCAGCAGCTTGACAGGGGGCAATCAGGAAAAACTGTTTTTT

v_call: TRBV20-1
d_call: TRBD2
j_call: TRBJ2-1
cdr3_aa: CSASGTSFDNEQFF
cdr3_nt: TGCAGTGCTAGTGGGACTAGTTTCGACAATGAGCAGTTCTTC

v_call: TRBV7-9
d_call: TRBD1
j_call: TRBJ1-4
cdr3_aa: CASREGAFNEKLFF
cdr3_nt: TGTGCCAGCAGGGAGGGGGCCTTTAATGAAAAACTGTTTTTT

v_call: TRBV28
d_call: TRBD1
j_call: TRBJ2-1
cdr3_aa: CASRTERTGGFGYNEQFF
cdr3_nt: TGTGCCAGCAGGACTGAAAGGACAGGGGGTTTTGGGTACAATGAGCAGTTCTTC

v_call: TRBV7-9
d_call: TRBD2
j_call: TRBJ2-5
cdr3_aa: CASSRQLAGGLETQYF
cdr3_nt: TGTGCCAGCAGCCGGCAACTAGCGGGGGGTCTGGAGACCCAGTACTTC

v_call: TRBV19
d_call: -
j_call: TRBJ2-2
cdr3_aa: CASSSQGWGELFF
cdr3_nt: TGTGCCAGTAGTTCACAGGGTTGGGGGGAGCTGTTTTTT

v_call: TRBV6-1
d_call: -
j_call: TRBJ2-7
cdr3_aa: CASREPSETATNYEQYF
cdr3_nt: TGTGCCAGCAGGGAACCCTCGGAGACAGCGACGAACTACGAGCAGTACTTC

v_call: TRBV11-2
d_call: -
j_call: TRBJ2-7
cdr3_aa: CASSSRGLSYEQYF
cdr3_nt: TGTGCCAGCAGCTCCAGGGGTCTCTCCTACGAGCAGTACTTC

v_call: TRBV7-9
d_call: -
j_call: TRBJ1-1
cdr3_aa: CASSLGGGYTEAFF
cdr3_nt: TGTGCCAGCAGCTTGGGCGGGGGTTACACTGAAGCTTTCTTT

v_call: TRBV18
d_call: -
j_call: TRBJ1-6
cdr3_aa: CASSPQGDNSPLHF
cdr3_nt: TGTGCCAGCTCGCCACAGGGAGATAATTCACCCCTCCACTTT